This T cell receptor beta chain originates from a study of blood T cells in healthy people across ages (dated by TCRdb to the mid-2010s). Regarding the research as a whole: In model experiments, template switching captured about one uniquely barcoded TCR beta cDNA molecule for every two T cells. The donors were divided into four age groups: young (average around 15 years), middle-aged (roughly 40), aged (around 59) and long-lived (approximately 74). Age-related changes in TCR beta repertoire diversity were measured in the study by deep sequencing normalized with unique cDNA molecular identifiers. For two donors (one aged 18 to 30 and one aged 80 or older), the study analyzed two additional independent replicas of 1 million unique cDNA reads from the same blood draw. To avoid experimental bias, donors of different ages were distributed randomly across sequencing lanes. General study outcomes and caveats: Since profiling was done on bulk unsorted PBMCs, naive and antigen-experienced compartments could not be conclusively compared. The CMV infection status of donors was not known, potentially confounding age-related changes in expanded clonotypes. Observed TCR beta diversity per million T cells fell roughly linearly with age, and a significant reduction was already apparent by age about 43. A strong correlation was found between observed TCR beta diversity and the percentage of naive T cells measured by flow cytometry. Estimates of total diversity based on one million sequenced T cells were considered lower bounds and underestimates. The long-lived group showed more naive CD4+ T cells, fewer expanded clones and increased TCR diversity than the aged group, suggesting age selection.

Donors were about 36 systemically healthy Caucasian individuals from Russia aged roughly 6 to 90 years. Each donor gave about 9.8 milliliters of peripheral blood, drawn into EDTA-treated Vacutainer tubes. Ficoll-Paque density-gradient centrifugation was used to isolate PBMCs, with at least 6.5 million per sample. Trizol reagent was used to extract total RNA from the PBMCs, yielding at least 5 micrograms per sample. For every donor, flow cytometry on a PBMC aliquot measured the percentage of naive CD45RAhigh/CD27high T cells. This clonotype was seen a handful of times. This receptor's antigen is unknown. The sample holds no much larger clone one base away, and base qualities are not on file. CDR1 is given as SGHRS and CDR2 as YFSETQ, both from the germline V gene. Trimming accounts for 4 bases at V and 7 bases at J, while the number of junction bases matched to no gene is 16. The CDR3 runs 16 residues from the cysteine to the phenylalanine. Solely the CDR3 DNA is kept, with 48 bases framed from the first base.

The protocol used for the library was 5' RACE. TCRdb shows the sequencer as Illumina HiSeq 2500. The second PCR ran for roughly 7 to 12 cycles and used a J-beta primer mix along with a sample-barcoded 5' primer. A unique molecular identifier was introduced onto each TCR beta cDNA molecule by a template-switch 5' adaptor carrying 12 random nucleotides. Each sample yielded at least 3 million CDR3-containing paired-end reads. The Mint cDNA synthesis kit, primed by a TRBC-specific oligonucleotide, was used to synthesize first-strand cDNA from all RNA. Following uracil-DNA glycosylase treatment, all cDNA underwent a first 18-cycle PCR with the universal primers M1SS and BC2_uni_R. The authors processed their data as follows. Each sample was normalized by randomly selecting 1 million high-quality reads, each carrying a distinct molecular identifier. Instead of being binned into consensus sequences, reads with shared molecular identifiers were discarded. MiTCR, set to a Q25 quality threshold and the strictest error-elimination algorithm, was used for CDR3 identification, clonotype clustering and error correction. Lower-bound total TCR beta diversity was estimated with a nonparametric unseen species model using Euler transformation. TCRdb reran the public reads through fastp at Q25 and MiXCR, keeping productive beta chains. Each entry is one CDR3 protein sequence, shown with its most common DNA and genes. TCRdb, not the authors, supplied the V and J calls. For this sample the table gives some 1.5 million distinct CDR3 sequences, of which about 42% were detected only once. The ten largest account for 4% of the sample.

The chain employs TRBV5-1 and TRBJ2-7, with 8 middle bases fitting TRBD1. Sample: blood. The TCR comes from a woman under 30 in good health. The CDR3 has the sequence CASSPARTGTPGEQYF. The DNA sequence is TGCGCCAGCAGCCCTGCCCGGACAGGGACCCCGGGAGAGCAGTACTTC.